This passage covers 24 T cell receptor beta chains from one sample sequenced in a study of CD8 T cells in Susac syndrome. Reverse transcription of roughly 0.5 to 1 ug RNA used random hexamers. Each CDR3 protein gets one entry after TCRdb re-called the immunoSEQ multiplex PCR reads with MiXCR. The sample lists tens of thousands of distinct CDR3 sequences; just over 90% were seen once. The sequenced material came from CD4+ T cells from PBMCs. Every receptor here comes from a human donor with Susac syndrome.

The chain joins TRBV20-1 to TRBJ1-5; 7 bases are a match to TRBD1. The V segment lost 5 bases and the J segment 7 bases; nucleotides outside the gene matches: 11. CDR3 length: 14 amino acids. Germline lookup yields CDR1 DFQATT and CDR2 SNEGSKA (reference sequence). The CDR3 loop reads CSASTDRARQPQHF. CDR3 coding DNA: TGCAGTGCTTCAACTGACAGGGCACGGCAGCCCCAGCATTTT.

The rearrangement links TRBV6-2 or TRBV6-3 to TRBJ1-5; D not resolved. V lost 7 bases and J lost 6, with 13 bases in between. Germline CDR1 is MNHEY and CDR2 is SVGEGT. The CDR3 length is 13 residues. CDR3 nucleotides: TGTGCCAGCAATTCAGACCGTCGTCAGCCCCAGCATTTT. It translates to CASNSDRRQPQHF.

The chain has TRBV9 and TRBJ2-2; 7 bases fit TRBD1. Trimming at V came to 0 bases and at J to 4 bases, leaving 6 bases not matched to a gene. This CDR3 spans 16 amino acids. Germline loops: CDR1 SGDLS, CDR2 YYNGEE. This CDR3 reads CASSVVRGGTTGELFF. CDR3 coding DNA: TGTGCCAGCAGCGTAGTAAGAGGGGGCACCACCGGGGAGCTGTTTTTT.

The sample holds one count of this clonotype. V gene TRBV3-1 combines with J gene TRBJ1-4; TRBD1 matches 8 bases. The CDR3 is made up of 15 amino acids. CDR1 is LGHDT and CDR2 is YNNKEL in the germline V gene (reference sequence). Trimming cost V 5 bases and J 5 bases; bases outside gene matches: 7. The CDR3 loop is CASSSTGEVNEKLFF. The CDR3 DNA reads as TGTGCCAGCAGCTCGACAGGGGAGGTAAATGAAAAACTGTTTTTT. Full variable domain (missing parts from reference TRBV3-1 and TRBJ1-4): DTAVSQTPKYLVTQMGNDKSIKCEQNLGHDTMYWYKQDSKKFLKIMFSYNNKELIINETVPNRFSPKSPDKAHLNLHINSLELGDSAVYFCASSSTGEVNEKLFFGSGTQLSVL.

This chain connects TRBV21-1 to TRBJ1-1. TRBV21-1 is designated a pseudogene. The CDR3 loop spans 15 amino acids. The CDR3 nucleotides read TGTGCCAGCAGCAAAGTTCACACCCTGAACACTGAAGCTTTCTTT. Its translation is CASSKVHTLNTEAFF.

The V and J genes are TRBV7-2 and TRBJ1-5; no clear D. The V gene's germline CDR1 is SGHTA and CDR2 FQGNSA. The V and J ends lost 0 bases and 5 bases respectively, with 11 bases between them. This CDR3 comprises 15 residues. The chain's CDR3 is CASSLASGLHQPQHF. CDR3 DNA sequence: TGTGCCAGCAGCTTAGCATCAGGTTTACATCAGCCCCAGCATTTT.

The rearrangement uses TRBV5-1 and TRBJ1-1; 8 bases agree with TRBD1. This CDR3 is 15 amino acids long. Per germline, CDR1 SGHRS and CDR2 YFSETQ. J was trimmed by 1 base and V by 0 bases; bases with no gene match: 2. CDR3 loop: CASSLAGTGNTEAFF. CDR3 DNA: TGCGCCAGCAGCTTGGCCGGGACAGGGAACACTGAAGCTTTCTTT.

This chain connects TRBV9 to TRBJ1-1, with D hard to call. This CDR3 spans 14 amino acids. Per the germline V gene, CDR1 is SGDLS and CDR2 is YYNGEE. Trimming stripped 2 bases from V and 2 bases from J, with 10 bases between. This CDR3 is CASSVQAGNTEAFF. CDR3 coding DNA: TGTGCCAGCAGCGTGCAGGCCGGCAACACTGAAGCTTTCTTT.

This clonotype was detected a few times. The chain carries TRBV6-2 or TRBV6-3 and TRBJ2-4; 9 bases fit TRBD2. V lost 8 bases to trimming and J lost 8 bases; unmatched junction nucleotides: 10. The CDR3 runs to 14 residues. Germline-derived CDR1 and CDR2 are MNHEY and SVGEGT. CDR3 region: CASEEGRGGDIQYF. CDR3 coding DNA: TGTGCCAGCGAGGAGGGGCGCGGGGGGGACATTCAGTACTTC.

The chain carries TRBV11-3 and TRBJ1-2; no definite D call. V was shortened by 6 bases and J by 8 bases, with 19 bases between the two germline ends. Germline CDR1 SGHNT, CDR2 YENEEA. The CDR3 has 14 residues. CDR3 region: CASSYGPILYGYTF. CDR3 DNA: TGTGCCAGCAGTTACGGACCGATTCTCTACGGCTACACCTTC.

The chain uses TRBV7-9 and TRBJ1-2, with no clear D. Germline V gene lookup returns CDR1 SEHNR and CDR2 FQNEAQ (reference sequence). V was clipped by 6 bases and J by 6 bases, with 17 bases between them. CDR3 length equals 14 residues. CDR3 in DNA: TGTGCCAGCAGTACGGACGCGCTCACCGATGGCTACACCTTC. Encoded protein: CASSTDALTDGYTF.

A remark on this clonotype: Because it lacks the conserved phenylalanine or tryptophan at the end, this CDR3 is likely a read error. The rearrangement joins TRBV5-6 to TRBJ2-7, with TRBD1 as a possible D gene (6 bases). V dropped 0 bases and J dropped 6 bases, with 10 bases sitting between them. This CDR3 has 13 amino acids. Germline assignment: CDR1 SGHDT and CDR2 YYEEEE. CDR3 nucleotides: TGTGCCAGCAGCTTGGATTACAGGGTCGAGCAGTACTCC. Residues: CASSLDYRVEQYS.

This chain connects TRBV7-8 to TRBJ1-1; D possibly corresponds to TRBD1 (6 bases). The V end lost 6 bases, the J end lost 1 base, and 18 bases lay between the germline ends. Germline loops: CDR1 SGHVS, CDR2 FQNEAQ. The CDR3 runs 16 residues. The CDR3 region is CASSFTGGAGNTEAFF. CDR3 coding DNA: TGTGCCAGCAGTTTTACGGGGGGCGCGGGGAACACTGAAGCTTTCTTT.

This clonotype was observed a single time. The gene calls are TRBV15 and TRBJ1-5; D gene uncertain. Germline CDR1 is LNHNV and CDR2 is YYDKDF (reference sequence). V lost 3 bases, J lost 4 bases, and 13 bases lay in between. CDR3 length equals 15 residues. CDR3 bases: TGTGCCACCAGCAGCCTCGAGCCCGCAAATCAGCCCCAGCATTTT. It is translated as CATSSLEPANQPQHF.

This chain links TRBV9 with TRBJ2-2; TRBD2 aligns across 8 bases. Per the germline V gene, CDR1 is SGDLS and CDR2 is YYNGEE. Trimming cost V 2 bases and J 7 bases; bases outside gene matches: 13. The CDR3 covers 17 residues. CDR3 amino acids: CASSVDAGLVIHGELFF. DNA for the CDR3: TGTGCCAGCAGCGTTGACGCGGGACTAGTGATTCACGGGGAGCTGTTTTTT.

The chain employs TRBV6-5 and TRBJ2-7, with a possible D match to TRBD1 (6 bases). The CDR3 spans 14 residues. Between the trimmed V and J ends, which lost 2 bases and 6 bases, there was a span of 14 bases. CDR1 and CDR2 (germline): MNHEY, SVGAGI. CDR3 region: CASSYGQGPLEQYF. The CDR3 region has the DNA TGTGCCAGCAGTTACGGTCAGGGGCCCCTCGAGCAGTACTTC.

The gene calls are TRBV6-1 and TRBJ2-2; 7 nucleotides line up with TRBD1. This CDR3 region has 15 residues. V dropped 6 bases and J dropped 1; count of bases not matched to a gene: 5. Germline V CDR1 and CDR2: MNHNS, SASEGT. Here the CDR3 reads CASRTRDRNTGELFF. DNA of the CDR3: TGTGCCAGCAGGACCCGGGACAGGAACACCGGGGAGCTGTTTTTT.

The table lists this clonotype with a count of one. The chain is built from TRBV7-2 and TRBJ2-3, with D perhaps matching TRBD2 (7 bases). The CDR3 contains 18 residues. V lost 1 base and J 5 bases, leaving 22 bases between the germline ends. Per the germline V gene, CDR1 is SGHTA and CDR2 is FQGNSA. The CDR3 nucleotides read TGTGCCAGCAGCTTAGGGATAACGGGGGGCGCTAGTGGAGATACGCAGTATTTT. Protein: CASSLGITGGASGDTQYF.

The chain recombines TRBV7-9 with TRBJ1-1; 8 nucleotides align to TRBD1. The CDR3 spans 13 residues. V shed 6 bases, J shed 7 bases, and the junction held 7 bases outside the gene matches. CDR1 and CDR2 from the germline V gene are SEHNR and FQNEAQ (reference sequence). This CDR3 reads CASRSTGVGEAFF. DNA of the CDR3: TGTGCCAGCAGATCGACAGGGGTGGGTGAAGCTTTCTTT.

This clonotype was seen a single time. This chain joins TRBV30 and TRBJ2-3, with D possibly TRBD2 on 7 matching bases. The CDR3 loop spans 15 amino acids. In germline, CDR1 is GTSNPN, CDR2 SVGIG (reference sequence). The V end was cut by 6 bases, the J end by 1 base, with 17 bases between. CDR3 loop: CACLGGRPRTDTQYF. Here the CDR3 DNA reads TGTGCCTGTTTGGGGGGGCGGCCGCGCACAGATACGCAGTATTTT.

The chain has TRBV28 and TRBJ2-7, with a weak D call TRBD1 (6 bases). V was cut by 1 base and J by 0 bases, with 13 bases left in between. Germline V CDR1 and CDR2: MDHEN, SYDVKM. This CDR3 is 16 amino acids long. DNA for the CDR3: TGTGCCAGCAGTTTATACACAGGGTCTCTCTCCTACGAGCAGTACTTC. It encodes CASSLYTGSLSYEQYF.

In DNA, the CDR3 is TGTGCCTGGAGTCCCAGCGGGGGGGTTCCTTCCTACAATGAGCAGTTCTTC. This translates into CAWSPSGGVPSYNEQFF. The chain carries TRBV30 and TRBJ2-1; 10 bases map to TRBD2. This CDR3 has 17 amino acids. Germline assignment: CDR1 GTSNPN and CDR2 SVGIG (reference sequence). Trimming took 2 bases from V and 1 from J; bases not matched to a gene: 8.

The chain has TRBV5-1 and TRBJ2-2, with a possible D match to TRBD1 (6 bases). CDR1 and CDR2 (germline): SGHRS, YFSETQ. The CDR3 length is 17 residues. V was trimmed by 0 bases and J by 5 bases, leaving 17 bases between them. For the CDR3, the DNA is TGCGCCAGCAGCTTGGACGGGGTTTTACAGGGTACCGGGGAGCTGTTTTTT. It translates to CASSLDGVLQGTGELFF.

The chain links TRBV6-1 to TRBJ2-7; possibly TRBD1 for D (6 bases). The CDR3 extends over 14 amino acids. Germline CDR1 reads MNHNS; CDR2 reads SASEGT. V dropped 5 bases and J dropped 2 bases, with 13 bases sitting between them. The CDR3: CASSPDRTPYEQYF. DNA for the CDR3: TGTGCCAGCAGTCCTGACAGGACCCCCTACGAGCAGTACTTC.